A selection of T cell receptor beta chains follows, all from one sample in a study of blood T cell repertoires in COVID-19. Using immunoSEQ multiplex PCR, the repertoire was profiled, and TCRdb retains in-frame clones only, with some absent. The sample consists of under 200,000 clones, around 83% of them appearing once. The sample taken for sequencing was peripheral blood. These receptors were obtained from a woman between 55 and 75 years old with COVID-19, enrolled during active disease. The CDR3 runs from the conserved cysteine through the conserved F or W. The order of the fields is J gene, clone size, D gene, V gene, CDR3 DNA, CDR3 protein. D genes are given only for firm matches. For some rows the clone size is stated as once, few or many, or as a class when expanded; others skip it.

TRBJ1-3	once	NA	TRBV18	TGTGCCAGCTCACCAAGGGACTCAGCTGGAAACACCATATATTTT	CASSPRDSAGNTIYF
TRBJ1-5	NA	NA	TRBV7-9	TGTGCCAGCAGCTTCGGGGACAATCAGCCCCAGCATTTT	CASSFGDNQPQHF
TRBJ2-4	NA	NA	TRBV19	TGTGCCAGTAGTATACGATCCCAGGCCCTAGCCAAAAACATTCAGTACTTC	CASSIRSQALAKNIQYF
TRBJ2-3	once	NA	TRBV7-2	TGTGCCAGCAGCTTAGGACTAACAGATACGCAGTATTTT	CASSLGLTDTQYF
TRBJ2-6	NA	NA	TRBV5-1	TGCGCCAGCAGCGTCGACAGGACTGGGGCCAACGTCCTGACTTTC	CASSVDRTGANVLTF
TRBJ1-2	NA	TRBD1	TRBV6-1	TGTGCCAGCAGTGAAGCGACAGGGATTCCCTATGGCTACACCTTC	CASSEATGIPYGYTF
TRBJ1-5	NA	TRBD1	TRBV20-1	TGCAGTGCTAGTCAGGGGGCGAGCAATCAGCCCCAGCATTTT	CSASQGASNQPQHF
TRBJ2-4	NA	TRBD1	TRBV24-1	TGTGCCACCCAGGGGGTCCACCCGGTAGCCAAAAACATTCAGTACTTC	CATQGVHPVAKNIQYF
TRBJ1-2	NA	NA	TRBV3-1/TRBV3-2	TGTGCCAGCAGCCAAGACGGTCGGGGTTATGGCTACACCTTC	CASSQDGRGYGYTF
TRBJ2-3	NA	TRBD1	TRBV19	TGTGCCAGTGGTGGACAGGGCTTCACAGATACGCAGTATTTT	CASGGQGFTDTQYF
TRBJ1-1	NA	NA	TRBV20-1	TGCAGTGCTTACGACAGGACTGAAGCTTTCTTT	CSAYDRTEAFF
TRBJ1-5	NA	TRBD1	TRBV6-5	TGTGCCAGCAGTCCGGGACAGATATATCAGCCCCAGCATTTT	CASSPGQIYQPQHF
TRBJ1-1	NA	NA	TRBV5-1	TGCGCCAGCAGCTTGGCACTGAATAGGAACACTGAAGCTTTCTTT	CASSLALNRNTEAFF
TRBJ2-7	NA	NA	TRBV20-1	TGCAGTGCTGGGGACAACGAGCAGTACTTC	CSAGDNEQYF
TRBJ2-1	NA	TRBD2	TRBV3-1/TRBV3-2	TGTGCCAGCAGATTAGCGGGGGGGCAGTACAATGAGCAGTTCTTC	CASRLAGGQYNEQFF
TRBJ1-4	NA	NA	TRBV12-3/TRBV12-4	TGTGCCAGCAGTTTAGGGGCTGGAAAACTGTTTTTT	CASSLGAGKLFF
TRBJ2-3	NA	NA	TRBV5-1	TGCGCCAGCAGCTTGGACTCCTCCTATAGCACAGATACGCAGTATTTT	CASSLDSSYSTDTQYF
TRBJ2-3	NA	NA	TRBV5-1	TGCGCCAGCAGCGGGGGGAGAACGTCAGATACGCAGTATTTT	CASSGGRTSDTQYF
TRBJ2-2	NA	NA	TRBV6-1	TGTGCCAGCAGTGATAGAAGTCATTTCACCGGGGAGCTGTTTTTT	CASSDRSHFTGELFF
TRBJ2-7	NA	NA	TRBV5-1	TGCGCCAGCAGCTTTGGAGAACTACTATACGAGCAGTACTTC	CASSFGELLYEQYF
TRBJ2-7	NA	NA	TRBV6-5	TGTGCCAGCAGTCGACCCGGGACTCCCTACGAGCAGTACTTC	CASSRPGTPYEQYF
TRBJ1-1	NA	TRBD1	TRBV4-1	TGCGCCAGCAGCCCTCTCGGGGACAGCGAAGCTTTCTTT	CASSPLGDSEAFF
TRBJ1-4	NA	TRBD1	TRBV5-1	TGCGCCAGCAGCTTTCTAGGACAGGGGGAGGAAAAACTGTTTTTT	CASSFLGQGEEKLFF
TRBJ1-5	NA	NA	TRBV29-1	TGCAGCGTTGAACCGTTTAGGGGGCAGCCCCAGCATTTT	CSVEPFRGQPQHF
TRBJ1-1	NA	NA	TRBV19	TGTGCCAGCCCCCAGGGTTGGGGAACTGAAGCTTTCTTT	CASPQGWGTEAFF
TRBJ1-2	once	NA	TRBV10-2	TGCGCCAGCAGTGAGTCCAGGCAGTATGGCTACACCTTC	CASSESRQYGYTF
TRBJ2-7	NA	NA	TRBV18	TGTGCCAGCTCACAAGGGAGCTCCTACGAGCAGTACTTC	CASSQGSSYEQYF
TRBJ1-2	NA	TRBD1	TRBV6-5	TGTGCCAGCAGAAACTCCGACCCCAGGGGGGGCTACACCTTC	CASRNSDPRGGYTF
TRBJ1-2	NA	TRBD1	TRBV29-1	TGCAGCGTGGCGGACAGGGGGCGCACCTATGGCTACACCTTC	CSVADRGRTYGYTF
TRBJ2-1	NA	TRBD2	TRBV7-6	TGTGCCAGCAGCCGCGGGGGGTCTCATTACAATGAGCAGTTCTTC	CASSRGGSHYNEQFF
TRBJ1-2	NA	TRBD1	TRBV5-4	TGTGCCAGCAGCTCGGACAGGGATGGCTACACCTTC	CASSSDRDGYTF
TRBJ1-6	NA	TRBD1	TRBV24-1	TGTGCCATTCGCGGGACAGGGGGCTCACCCCTCCACTTT	CAIRGTGGSPLHF
TRBJ2-3	NA	NA	TRBV5-5	TGTGCCAGCAGCTCTCTGGGCAGGGTCCTCACAGATACGCAGTATTTT	CASSSLGRVLTDTQYF
TRBJ1-5	NA	NA	TRBV19	TGTGCCAGTAGTATCCGGGGGGTCGGTCAGCCCCAGCATTTT	CASSIRGVGQPQHF
TRBJ1-1	NA	NA	TRBV9	TGTGCCAGCAGCGTAGAGGGACATCCTGAAGCTTTCTTT	CASSVEGHPEAFF
TRBJ1-2	NA	NA	TRBV18	TGTGCCAGCTCACCACCCGGTCGAGCAAGATCTAACTATGGCTACACCTTC	CASSPPGRARSNYGYTF
TRBJ1-6	NA	NA	TRBV14	TGTGCCAGCAGCCAAGCGGGGTTCGGTAATTCACCCCTCCACTTT	CASSQAGFGNSPLHF
TRBJ1-4	NA	NA	TRBV9	TGTGCCAGCAGCGTACGGGGGGGCGAGGAAAAACTGTTTTTT	CASSVRGGEEKLFF
TRBJ1-1	NA	NA	TRBV18	TGTGCCAGCTCACCCTGGCGGGGCGGGGGGAACACTGAAGCTTTCTTT	CASSPWRGGGNTEAFF
TRBJ1-3	NA	NA	TRBV18	TGTGCCAGCTCACCACCGGTGGGGCCCCGGACTGGAAACACCATATATTTT	CASSPPVGPRTGNTIYF
TRBJ1-1	NA	NA	TRBV9	TGTGCCAGCAGCAAGGACGGGGATGAAGCTTTCTTT	CASSKDGDEAFF
TRBJ2-2	NA	NA	TRBV6-1	TGTGCCAGCAGTGAAGTGCGGCTCCAGAACACCGGGGAGCTGTTTTTT	CASSEVRLQNTGELFF
TRBJ2-1	NA	TRBD2	TRBV5-1	TGCGCCAGCAGCTTCTTTTCTAGCGGGAGTGCTGTTCATGAGCAGTTCTTC	CASSFFSSGSAVHEQFF
TRBJ2-6	NA	NA	TRBV29-1	TGCAGCGTTTCCCTAGGGGCCCGGGCCAACGTCCTGACTTTC	CSVSLGARANVLTF
TRBJ1-5	NA	TRBD1	TRBV24-1	TGTGCCACCGGGACAGGCTCAGATCAGCCCCAGCATTTT	CATGTGSDQPQHF
TRBJ1-6	once	NA	TRBV7-9	TGTGCCACCGGGCGGGGTCTCCTCCACTTT	CATGRGLLHF
TRBJ1-6	NA	NA	TRBV2	TGTGCCAGCAGTGAAGCCCAGGGATCACCCCTCCACTTT	CASSEAQGSPLHF
TRBJ2-1	NA	TRBD2	TRBV5-1	TGCGCCAGCAGCAGCGGACTAGCGGGGAGAGCCTACAATGAGCAGTTCTTC	CASSSGLAGRAYNEQFF
TRBJ2-5	NA	NA	TRBV11-2	TGTGCCAGCAGCTTAGGGGGGTCGGAGGGAGAGACCCAGTACTTC	CASSLGGSEGETQYF
TRBJ1-2	NA	TRBD1	TRBV10-3	TGTGCCATCAGTGTCCAAGGGACAGTAAAACATGGCTACACCTTC	CAISVQGTVKHGYTF
TRBJ2-1	NA	TRBD1	TRBV19	TGTGCCATCGGGACAGCTAACTCCTACAATGAGCAGTTCTTC	CAIGTANSYNEQFF
TRBJ2-4	NA	NA	TRBV15	TGTGCCACCAGCAGATCCAACCCTGGACAGAAGAACATTCAGTACTTC	CATSRSNPGQKNIQYF
TRBJ1-2	NA	TRBD1	TRBV4-1	TGCGCCAGCAGCCTTGGGACAGGGGCCCTAACTAACTATGGCTACACCTTC	CASSLGTGALTNYGYTF
TRBJ1-3	NA	NA	TRBV7-9	TGTGCCAGCAGCTTAGAGGGGGTCACGACTCGCTCTGGAAACACCATATATTTT	CASSLEGVTTRSGNTIYF
TRBJ1-5	NA	TRBD1	TRBV6-5	TGTGCCAGCAGCAGACAGGGGGTTGGCAATCAGCCCCAGCATTTT	CASSRQGVGNQPQHF
TRBJ2-2	once	TRBD2	TRBV5-6	TGTGCCAGCAGACGGACTAGCGGGAGGAGTTCGGGGGAGCTGTTTTTT	CASRRTSGRSSGELFF
TRBJ2-5	NA	TRBD2	TRBV5-6	TGTGCCAGCAGCCCGGGACTAGCAGATGAGACCCAGTACTTC	CASSPGLADETQYF
TRBJ1-5	NA	NA	TRBV2	TGTGCCAGCAATACACAGGGAAGCAATCAGCCCCAGCATTTT	CASNTQGSNQPQHF
TRBJ2-2	NA	NA	TRBV7-6	TGTGCCAGCAACTTGGTTAGCGGCAACACCGGGGAGCTGTTTTTT	CASNLVSGNTGELFF
TRBJ2-5	NA	NA	TRBV14	TGTGCCAGCAGCCAGGGAGTGAGGTTGGGAGAGACCCAGTACTTC	CASSQGVRLGETQYF